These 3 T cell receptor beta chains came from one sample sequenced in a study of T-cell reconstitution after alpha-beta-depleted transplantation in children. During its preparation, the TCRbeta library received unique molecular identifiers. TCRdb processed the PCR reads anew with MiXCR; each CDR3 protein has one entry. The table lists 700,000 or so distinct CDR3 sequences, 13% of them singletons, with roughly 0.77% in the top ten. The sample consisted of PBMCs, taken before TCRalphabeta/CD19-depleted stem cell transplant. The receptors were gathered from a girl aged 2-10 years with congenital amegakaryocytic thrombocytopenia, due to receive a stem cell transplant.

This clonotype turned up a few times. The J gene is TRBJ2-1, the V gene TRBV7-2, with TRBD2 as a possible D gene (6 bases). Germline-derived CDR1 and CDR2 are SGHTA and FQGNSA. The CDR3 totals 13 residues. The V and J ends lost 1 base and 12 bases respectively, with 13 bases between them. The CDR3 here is CASSLEDRELQFF. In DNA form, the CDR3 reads TGTGCCAGCAGCTTAGAGGACCGGGAGTTGCAGTTCTTC.

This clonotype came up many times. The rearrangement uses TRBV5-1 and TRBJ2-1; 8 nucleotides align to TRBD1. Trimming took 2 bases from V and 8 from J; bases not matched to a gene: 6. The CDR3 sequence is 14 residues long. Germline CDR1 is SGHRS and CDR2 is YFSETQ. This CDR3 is CASSLGTGVDEQFF. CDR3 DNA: TGCGCCAGCAGCTTAGGGACAGGTGTCGATGAGCAGTTCTTC. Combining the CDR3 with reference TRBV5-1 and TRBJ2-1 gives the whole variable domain KAGVTQTPRYLIKTRGQQVTLSCSPISGHRSVSWYQQTPGQGLQFLFEYFSETQRNKGNFPGRFSGRQFSNSRSEMNVSTLELGDSALYLCASSLGTGVDEQFFGPGTRLTVL.

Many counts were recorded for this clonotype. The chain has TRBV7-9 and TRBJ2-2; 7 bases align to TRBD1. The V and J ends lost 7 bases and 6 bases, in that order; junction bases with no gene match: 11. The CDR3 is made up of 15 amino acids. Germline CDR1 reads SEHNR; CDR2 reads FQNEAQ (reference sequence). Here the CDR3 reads CASTNYDRVPGELFF. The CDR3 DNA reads TGTGCCAGCACCAATTACGACAGGGTCCCCGGGGAGCTGTTTTTT.